A single TCR beta chain is shown here with its context. Its antigen is undetermined. The ends were cut back, 8 bases at V and 4 bases at J, with 17 bases in the middle. CDR1 and CDR2 (germline): MDHEN, SYDVKM. CDR3 length: 14 amino acids. The data were taken from a study of cytomegalovirus exposure and HLA in healthy donors. Study-level information: Of around 410 genotyped donors, 80% to 85% grouped in the Caucasian-associated ancestry cluster.

As for the donors, each was a healthy bone marrow donor. Overall study results and limits: Researchers reported from a later analysis that most CMV-associated TCR beta chains appeared HLA-restricted.

13 Jbeta primers and 60 Vbeta primers were used for the PCR. Clones were read by immunoSEQ multiplex PCR, and TCRdb kept only the in-frame ones, dropping some. The sample includes about 110,000 clones, 75% of them seen just once. The specimen was PBMCs. The V gene is TRBV28, the J gene TRBJ1-2; possible D gene TRBD1, 5 bases. The clonotype comes from a male donor in good health and CMV-seropositive. DNA for the CDR3: TGTGCCAGCTCTCCCAGGGCTTCTTTCTATGGCTACACCTTC. It codes for CASSPRASFYGYTF.